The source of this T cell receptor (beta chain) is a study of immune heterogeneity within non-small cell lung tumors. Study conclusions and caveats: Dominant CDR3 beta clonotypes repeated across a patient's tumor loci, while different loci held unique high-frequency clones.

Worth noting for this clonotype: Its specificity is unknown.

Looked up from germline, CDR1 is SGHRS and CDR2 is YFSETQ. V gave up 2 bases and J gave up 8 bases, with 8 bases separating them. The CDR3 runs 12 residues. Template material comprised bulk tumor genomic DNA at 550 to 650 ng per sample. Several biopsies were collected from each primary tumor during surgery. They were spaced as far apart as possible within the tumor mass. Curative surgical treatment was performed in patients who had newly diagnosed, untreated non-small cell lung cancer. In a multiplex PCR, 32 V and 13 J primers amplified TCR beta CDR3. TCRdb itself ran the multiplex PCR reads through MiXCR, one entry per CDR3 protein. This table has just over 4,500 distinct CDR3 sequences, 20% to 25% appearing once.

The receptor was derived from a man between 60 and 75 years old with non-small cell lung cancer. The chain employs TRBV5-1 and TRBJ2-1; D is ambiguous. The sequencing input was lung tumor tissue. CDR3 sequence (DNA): TGCGCCAGCAGCTTCCTCCAGGATGAGCAGTTCTTC. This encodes CASSFLQDEQFF.